Listed below are T cell receptor beta chains from one sample, sequenced in a study of T cell responses to AZD1222 COVID-19 vaccine. TCRdb's copy holds only in-frame clones and misses some; the assay was immunoSEQ multiplex PCR. The sample has over 110,000 clones; about 91% are singletons. The sequences come from peripheral blood, collected on day 0 of AZD1222 vaccination. The source is an adult in good health. CDR3s include the opening cysteine and the closing phenylalanine or tryptophan. Each record gives: J gene, clone size, V gene, D gene, CDR3 protein, CDR3 DNA. D genes are given only for firm matches. Only part of the rows carry a size: once, few, many, or a class if the clone is expanded.

>TRBJ1-4|.|TRBV7-2|TRBD1
CASRRDSFNEKLFF
TGTGCCAGCAGAAGGGACAGTTTCAATGAAAAACTGTTTTTT
>TRBJ1-2|.|TRBV5-1|.
CASSDQGGLRGRGYTF
TGCGCCAGCAGCGACCAGGGCGGCCTAAGGGGGAGAGGCTACACCTTC
>TRBJ2-7|once|TRBV10-3|TRBD2
CAASGGRDEQYF
TGTGCCGCCTCTGGGGGGAGGGACGAGCAGTACTTC
>TRBJ2-1|.|TRBV14|.
CASSQDPGYSYNEQFF
TGTGCCAGCAGCCAAGATCCCGGATACTCCTACAATGAGCAGTTCTTC
>TRBJ2-7|.|TRBV5-1|TRBD1
CASSLVGTAYEQYF
TGCGCCAGCAGCTTGGTTGGGACAGCCTACGAGCAGTACTTC
>TRBJ1-2|.|TRBV9|.
CASSVSGRGNYGYTF
TGTGCCAGCAGCGTAAGTGGTAGGGGAAACTATGGCTACACCTTC
>TRBJ1-5|.|TRBV24-1|TRBD1
CATSDAGTGGYYSNQPQHF
TGTGCCACCAGTGACGCCGGGACAGGGGGGTATTATAGCAATCAGCCCCAGCATTTT
>TRBJ2-1|.|TRBV3-1/TRBV3-2|.
CASSDYNEQFF
TGTGCCAGCAGCGATTACAATGAGCAGTTCTTC
>TRBJ2-7|.|TRBV30|.
CAWSLLYEQYF
TGTGCCTGGAGTCTACTGTACGAGCAGTACTTC
>TRBJ1-4|.|TRBV4-1|.
CASTQPGATNEKLFF
TGCGCCAGCACCCAGCCAGGCGCCACCAATGAAAAACTGTTTTTT
>TRBJ2-1|.|TRBV7-3|TRBD1
CASSLTGGGRNEQFF
TGTGCCAGCAGCTTGACAGGGGGCGGACGCAATGAGCAGTTCTTC
>TRBJ2-1|.|TRBV5-1|.
CASSRGGGSYNEQFF
TGCGCCAGCAGCCGAGGGGGAGGCTCCTACAATGAGCAGTTCTTC
>TRBJ2-2|.|TRBV5-4|.
CASTYGGSANTGELFF
TGTGCCAGCACCTACGGGGGCAGCGCGAACACCGGGGAGCTGTTTTTT
>TRBJ2-7|.|TRBV6-4|.
CASSKQGSDEQYF
TGTGCCAGCAGTAAACAGGGCAGCGACGAGCAGTACTTC
>TRBJ1-3|.|TRBV5-1|.
CASSLGGGNTIYF
TGCGCCAGCAGCCTCGGGGGAGGAAACACCATATATTTT
>TRBJ1-2|.|TRBV7-2|.
CASSLATGRASHGYTF
TGTGCCAGCAGCTTAGCTACAGGTCGGGCTTCGCATGGCTACACCTTC
>TRBJ2-7|.|TRBV6-6|.
CASSFLGAREQYF
TGTGCCAGCAGTTTCCTGGGGGCTCGCGAGCAGTACTTC
>TRBJ2-7|.|TRBV20-1|.
CSASDSFRYEQYF
TGCAGTGCTAGTGACTCGTTCAGGTACGAGCAGTACTTC
>TRBJ2-1|.|TRBV10-2|.
CASQPAGYHEQFF
TGCGCCAGCCAACCCGCGGGGTATCATGAGCAGTTCTTC
>TRBJ1-2|.|TRBV6-4|.
CASSPEGGSYGYTF
TGTGCCAGCAGCCCTGAGGGGGGAAGCTACGGCTACACCTTC
>TRBJ2-2|.|TRBV6-5|.
CASSYYTGELFF
TGTGCCAGCAGTTATTACACCGGGGAGCTGTTTTTT
>TRBJ2-2|.|TRBV6-5|.
CASSYRGTNTGELFF
TGTGCCAGCAGTTATCGGGGTACGAACACCGGGGAGCTGTTTTTT
>TRBJ2-2|.|TRBV3-1/TRBV3-2|.
CASSGPLPTGLTGELFF
TGTGCCAGCAGCGGTCCACTTCCCACAGGCTTGACCGGGGAGCTGTTTTTT
>TRBJ1-5|.|TRBV5-4|.
CASSFRPFGPQHF
TGTGCCAGCAGCTTTCGACCTTTCGGGCCCCAGCATTTT
>TRBJ2-5|.|TRBV9|TRBD1
CASSPRTGNQETQYF
TGTGCCAGCAGCCCGCGGACAGGTAACCAAGAGACCCAGTACTTC
>TRBJ1-3|.|TRBV28|.
CASIEGRPYSGNTIYF
TGTGCCAGCATAGAGGGCCGACCATACTCTGGAAACACCATATATTTT
>TRBJ1-1|.|TRBV6-5|.
CASSYLGITEAFF
TGTGCCAGCAGTTACCTGGGGATCACTGAAGCTTTCTTT
>TRBJ1-1|.|TRBV7-8|.
CASSFKGDRTEAFF
TGTGCCAGCAGCTTCAAGGGGGATCGTACTGAAGCTTTCTTT
>TRBJ2-7|.|TRBV10-2|.
CASRSVSSYEQYF
TGCGCCAGCAGGAGTGTGAGCTCCTACGAGCAGTACTTC
>TRBJ2-2|.|TRBV21-1|.
CASRLNTGELFF
TGTGCCAGCAGGCTGAACACCGGGGAGCTGTTTTTT
>TRBJ2-7|.|TRBV9|.
CASSVVGTGYEQYF
TGTGCCAGCAGCGTAGTCGGGACTGGCTACGAGCAGTACTTC
>TRBJ2-7|.|TRBV19|TRBD2
CASRQAGSSYEQYF
TGTGCCAGTAGGCAAGCGGGGAGCTCCTACGAGCAGTACTTC
>TRBJ1-4|once|TRBV5-1|TRBD1
CASSPGTATNEKLFF
TGCGCCAGCAGCCCGGGGACAGCAACTAATGAAAAACTGTTTTTT
>TRBJ2-3|.|TRBV7-2|.
CASSLARGTDTQYF
TGTGCCAGCAGCTTAGCGCGGGGTACAGATACGCAGTATTTT
>TRBJ2-1|.|TRBV2|.
CASRSRTSYNEQFF
TGTGCCAGCAGAAGCAGGACCTCCTACAATGAGCAGTTCTTC
>TRBJ2-3|.|TRBV28|.
CASSQGPDTQYF
TGTGCCAGCAGTCAGGGGCCAGATACGCAGTATTTT
>TRBJ2-3|.|TRBV6-5|.
CASRTRSTDTQYF
TGTGCCAGCAGGACAAGAAGCACAGATACGCAGTATTTT
>TRBJ1-1|.|TRBV5-1|TRBD1
CASSPTDRDGTEAFF
TGCGCCAGCAGCCCCACGGACAGGGACGGGACTGAAGCTTTCTTT
>TRBJ2-3|.|TRBV28|.
CASSLQADTQYF
TGTGCCAGCAGTTTACAGGCAGATACGCAGTATTTT
>TRBJ1-1|.|TRBV3-1/TRBV3-2|.
CASSQDLARNTEAFF
TGTGCCAGCAGCCAAGATCTTGCGAGAAACACTGAAGCTTTCTTT
>TRBJ1-1|few|TRBV5-1|TRBD1
CASSSGGTAFEAFF
TGCGCCAGCAGCTCCGGTGGGACAGCATTTGAAGCTTTCTTT
>TRBJ2-7|few|TRBV3-1/TRBV3-2|.
CASSQEKYEQYF
TGTGCCAGCAGCCAAGAAAAGTACGAGCAGTACTTC
>TRBJ2-3|.|TRBV2|TRBD2
CASNQRGGDTQYF
TGTGCCAGCAACCAGCGGGGGGGAGATACGCAGTATTTT
>TRBJ1-4|once|TRBV5-5|.
CASSSEATNEKLFF
TGTGCCAGCAGCTCCGAAGCAACTAATGAAAAACTGTTTTTT
>TRBJ2-2|few|TRBV5-1|TRBD2
CASSLGTSGRDTGELFF
TGCGCCAGCAGCTTGGGAACTAGCGGGAGGGACACCGGGGAGCTGTTTTTT
>TRBJ2-2|.|TRBV6-2/TRBV6-3|TRBD2
CASSSLAGGPGELFF
TGTGCCAGCAGTTCACTAGCGGGGGGGCCCGGGGAGCTGTTTTTT
>TRBJ2-3|.|TRBV4-2|TRBD2
CASSQLAGITDTQYF
TGTGCCAGCAGCCAGTTAGCGGGGATCACAGATACGCAGTATTTT
>TRBJ2-7|.|TRBV27|.
CASSDSFSYEQYF
TGTGCCAGCAGCGATTCTTTTTCCTACGAGCAGTACTTC